Included here is one TCR beta chain sequence, with context. Its antigen is undetermined. Treatment noted: roughly nine-day PBMC culture with coronavirus spike peptide pools or control peptides (ViraFEST assay). TCR sequencing followed the expansion of antigen-specific T cells with peptide pools in ViraFEST. Upon completion of 10 days of culture, CD4+ T cells were isolated via negative selection. This sample is drawn from a study of vaccination and CD4 T cells after COVID-19. For the study at large: Researchers treated cells with overlapping spike peptides taken from SARS-CoV-2, HCoV-NL63, HCoV-OC43 and HCoV-229E.

V was shortened by 4 bases and J by 0 bases, with 9 bases between the two germline ends. Germline V CDR1 and CDR2: DFQATT, SNEGSKA (reference sequence). CDR3 length: 13 residues. The Oncomine TCR Beta short-read assay was what sequenced the DNA obtained from cultured CD4+ T cells. The template was genomic DNA from cultured CD4+ T cells. TCRdb independently ran MiXCR on the PCR reads; one entry per CDR3 protein. The sample has around 10,000 distinct CDR3 sequences; around 75% are singletons. The V and J genes are TRBV20-1 and TRBJ1-2, with TRBD1 as a possible D gene (5 bases). What was sequenced was CD4+ T cells from blood, cultured in vitro. This clonotype originated in a human donor who had recovered from COVID-19. In nucleotides, the CDR3 is TGCAGTGCTAAGCAGGGATCTAACTATGGCTACACCTTC. Protein: CSAKQGSNYGYTF.